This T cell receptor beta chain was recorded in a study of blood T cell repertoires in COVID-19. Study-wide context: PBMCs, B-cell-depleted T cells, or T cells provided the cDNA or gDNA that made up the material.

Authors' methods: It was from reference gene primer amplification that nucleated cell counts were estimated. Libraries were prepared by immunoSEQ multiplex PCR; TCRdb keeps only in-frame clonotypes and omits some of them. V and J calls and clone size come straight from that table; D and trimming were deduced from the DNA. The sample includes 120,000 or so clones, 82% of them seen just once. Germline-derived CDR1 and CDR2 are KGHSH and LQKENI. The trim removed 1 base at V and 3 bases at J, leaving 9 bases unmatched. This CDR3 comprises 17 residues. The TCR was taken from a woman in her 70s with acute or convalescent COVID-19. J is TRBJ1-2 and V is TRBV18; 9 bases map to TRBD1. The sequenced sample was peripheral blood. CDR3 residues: CASSPRPGQGYDYGYTF. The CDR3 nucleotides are TGTGCCAGCTCACCACGTCCGGGACAGGGCTATGACTATGGCTACACCTTC.